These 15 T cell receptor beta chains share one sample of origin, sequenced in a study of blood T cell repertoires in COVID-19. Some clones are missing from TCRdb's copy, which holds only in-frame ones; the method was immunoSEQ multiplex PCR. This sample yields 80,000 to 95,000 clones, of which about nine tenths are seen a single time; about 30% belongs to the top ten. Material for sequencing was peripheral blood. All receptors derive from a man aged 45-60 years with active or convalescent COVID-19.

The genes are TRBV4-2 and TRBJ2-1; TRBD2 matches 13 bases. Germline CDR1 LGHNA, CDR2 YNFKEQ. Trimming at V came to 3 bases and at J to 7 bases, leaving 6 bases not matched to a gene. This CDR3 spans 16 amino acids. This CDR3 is CASSHGLAGVLNEQFF. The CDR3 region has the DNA TGTGCCAGCAGCCACGGACTAGCGGGAGTGCTAAATGAGCAGTTCTTC.

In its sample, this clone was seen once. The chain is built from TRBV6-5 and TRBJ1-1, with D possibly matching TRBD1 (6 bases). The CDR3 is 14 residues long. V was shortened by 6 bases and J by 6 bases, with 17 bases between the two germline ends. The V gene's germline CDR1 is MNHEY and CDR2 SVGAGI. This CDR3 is CASRGAWAVAEAFF. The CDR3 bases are TGTGCCAGCAGGGGGGCCTGGGCGGTTGCTGAAGCTTTCTTT.

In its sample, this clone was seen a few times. The CDR3 reads CASSLRQVNTEAFF. In DNA, the CDR3 is TGTGCCAGCAGTTTAAGACAAGTGAACACTGAAGCTTTCTTT. The chain recombines TRBV27 with TRBJ1-1; unclear D gene. There are 14 residues in the CDR3. V lost 2 bases and J 0 bases, leaving 7 bases between the germline ends. Germline assignment: CDR1 MNHEY and CDR2 SMNVEV (reference sequence).

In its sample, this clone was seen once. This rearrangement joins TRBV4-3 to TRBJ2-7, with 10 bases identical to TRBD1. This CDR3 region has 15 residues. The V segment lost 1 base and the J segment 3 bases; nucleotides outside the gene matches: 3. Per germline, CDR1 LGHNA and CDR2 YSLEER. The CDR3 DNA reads TGCGCCAGCAGCCAAGGGACAGGGGGTCTCTACGAGCAGTACTTC. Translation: CASSQGTGGLYEQYF.

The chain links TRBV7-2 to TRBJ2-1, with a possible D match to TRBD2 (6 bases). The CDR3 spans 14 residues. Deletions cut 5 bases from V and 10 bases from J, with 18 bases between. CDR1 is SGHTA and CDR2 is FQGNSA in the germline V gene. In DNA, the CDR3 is TGTGCCAGCAGCCCCCGGGGGAGCGGTCAGGAGCAGTTCTTC. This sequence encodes CASSPRGSGQEQFF.

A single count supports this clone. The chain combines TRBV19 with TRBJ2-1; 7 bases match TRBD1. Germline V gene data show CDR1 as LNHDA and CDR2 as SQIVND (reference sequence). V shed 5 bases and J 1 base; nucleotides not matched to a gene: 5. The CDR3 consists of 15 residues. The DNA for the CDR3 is TGTGCCAGTAGTCCCCGGGACAGTTCCTACAATGAGCAGTTCTTC. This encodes CASSPRDSSYNEQFF.

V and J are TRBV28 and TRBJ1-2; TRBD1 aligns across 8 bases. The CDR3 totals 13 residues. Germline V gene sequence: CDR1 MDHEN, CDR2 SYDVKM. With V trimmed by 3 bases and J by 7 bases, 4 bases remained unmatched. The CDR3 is CASSFTGGTGYTF. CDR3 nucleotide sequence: TGTGCCAGCAGTTTTACAGGGGGGACTGGCTACACCTTC.

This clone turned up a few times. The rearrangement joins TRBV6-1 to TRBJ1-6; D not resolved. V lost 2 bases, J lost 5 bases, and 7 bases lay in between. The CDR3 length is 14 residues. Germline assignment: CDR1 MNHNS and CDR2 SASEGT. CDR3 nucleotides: TGTGCCAGCAGTGAAAGCCAGGATAATTCACCCCTCCACTTT. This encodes CASSESQDNSPLHF.

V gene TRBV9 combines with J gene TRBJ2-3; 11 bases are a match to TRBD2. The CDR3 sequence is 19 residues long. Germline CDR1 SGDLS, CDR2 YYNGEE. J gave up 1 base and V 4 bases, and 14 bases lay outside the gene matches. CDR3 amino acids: CASSPRLAGHLIGTDTQYF. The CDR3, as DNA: TGTGCCAGCAGCCCGCGACTAGCGGGACACCTTATTGGCACAGATACGCAGTATTTT.

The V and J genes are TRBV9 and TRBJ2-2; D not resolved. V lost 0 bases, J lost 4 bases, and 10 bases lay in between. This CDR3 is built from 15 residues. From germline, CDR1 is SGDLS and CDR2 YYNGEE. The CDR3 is CASSVGPDTTGELFF. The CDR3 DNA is TGTGCCAGCAGCGTAGGGCCAGACACCACCGGGGAGCTGTTTTTT.

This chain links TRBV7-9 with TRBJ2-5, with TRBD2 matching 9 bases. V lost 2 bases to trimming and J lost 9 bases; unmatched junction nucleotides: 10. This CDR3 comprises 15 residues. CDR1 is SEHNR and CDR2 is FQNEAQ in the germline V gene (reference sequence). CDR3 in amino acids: CASSLTAGGPLSQYF. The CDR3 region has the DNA TGTGCCAGCAGCTTAACTGCGGGAGGGCCTTTGTCCCAGTACTTC.

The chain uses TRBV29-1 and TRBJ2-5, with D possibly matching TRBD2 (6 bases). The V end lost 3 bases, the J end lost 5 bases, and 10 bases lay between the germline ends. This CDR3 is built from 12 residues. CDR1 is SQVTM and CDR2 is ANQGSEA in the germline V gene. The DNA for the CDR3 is TGCAGCGTTGAGGAGGGTATCGAGACCCAGTACTTC. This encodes CSVEEGIETQYF.

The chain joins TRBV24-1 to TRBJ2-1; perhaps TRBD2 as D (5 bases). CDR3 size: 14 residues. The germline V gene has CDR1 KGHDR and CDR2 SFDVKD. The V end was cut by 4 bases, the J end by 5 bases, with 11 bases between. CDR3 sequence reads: CATSDRPGNNEQFF. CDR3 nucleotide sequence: TGTGCCACCAGTGACCGACCGGGGAACAATGAGCAGTTCTTC.

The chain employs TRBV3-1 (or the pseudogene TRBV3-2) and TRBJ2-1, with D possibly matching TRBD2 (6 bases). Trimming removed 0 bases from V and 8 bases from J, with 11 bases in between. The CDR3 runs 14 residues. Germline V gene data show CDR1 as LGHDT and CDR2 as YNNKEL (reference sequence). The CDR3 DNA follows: TGTGCCAGCAGCCAAGACAAAGGGGAGGATGAGCAGTTCTTC. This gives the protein CASSQDKGEDEQFF.

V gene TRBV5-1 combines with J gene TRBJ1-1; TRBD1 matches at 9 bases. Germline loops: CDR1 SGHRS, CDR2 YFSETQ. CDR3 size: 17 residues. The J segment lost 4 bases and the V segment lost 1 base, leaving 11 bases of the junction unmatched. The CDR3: CASSLSGGQGSITEAFF. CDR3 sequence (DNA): TGCGCCAGCAGCTTGTCCGGGGGACAGGGCAGTATCACTGAAGCTTTCTTT.